The present TCR beta chain was sequenced within a study of cytomegalovirus exposure and HLA in healthy donors. Overall study results and limits: In an earlier analysis, most TCR beta V segments were productive about 87% or about 30% of the time. Later analysis suggested most CMV-associated TCR beta chains were HLA-restricted. A classifier reportedly called cytomegalovirus status with high sensitivity and specificity.

The primer mix had 60 Vbeta and 13 Jbeta primers. As processed by the authors: Unique TCR beta chains numbered approximately 80 million in a later analysis, with around 10 million shared. The repertoire was sequenced with immunoSEQ multiplex PCR; TCRdb's copy has only in-frame clones and lacks some. V and J calls and clone size are given by that table; D and trimming were obtained from the DNA. The repertoire holds over 150,000 clones, with around 84% as singletons. CDR1 is SGHTA, CDR2 FQGNSA, per germline. The ends were cut back, 7 bases at V and 0 bases at J, with 13 bases in the middle. The length of the CDR3 is 15 residues. With regard to this clone: What it binds is unknown.

The rearrangement links TRBV7-2 to TRBJ2-1; maybe TRBD2 (6 bases). Sequenced: PBMCs. This clonotype originated in a boy aged 2 to 10 in good health and CMV-seronegative. Here the CDR3 DNA reads TGTGCCAGCAACCGGGACTCAATCTCCTACAATGAGCAGTTCTTC. Protein: CASNRDSISYNEQFF.